This T cell receptor beta chain was captured by sequencing in a study of blood T cell repertoires in COVID-19 (dated by TCRdb to 2020 to 2022). Background for the entire study: The collaborator samples originated in the United States, Italy and Spain and spanned the acute and convalescent phases of COVID-19. The repertoires were released in a freely available public database meant as a resource for research on the immune response to SARS-CoV-2. The prospective study material was composed of cDNA or gDNA derived from T cells, B-cell-depleted T cells, or PBMCs. Where available, HLA class I and class II types were taken from metadata supplied by the sample provider and were not determined by assay-based typing. The samples were drawn from the first 160 participants of the ongoing ImmuneRACE study and from some 1,300 subjects provided by 6 global collaborators. The sample metadata nearly always contained a de-identified subject ID, COVID-19 status, age in years and sex. Deeply sampled blood TCRbeta repertoires from subjects exposed to, actively infected with, or recovered from COVID-19 were included in the dataset.

TCRbeta CDR3 regions were amplified from genomic DNA using the immunoSEQ Assay, a bias-controlled multiplex PCR. In the original analysis: The number of nucleated cells in each sample was estimated by amplification of reference gene primers within the assay. Sequence reads were collapsed and filtered to measure the absolute abundance of every unique TCRbeta CDR3 rearrangement. For each sample, productive Simpson clonality was calculated as the square root of Simpson's diversity index over productive rearrangements. As stored in TCRdb, this immuneACCESS dataset retains in-frame rearrangements with V and J assigned. A fraction of the clones does not appear; measured against another copy, unresolved V genes explain less than half of the discrepancy, and the remainder lacks a known reason. D and trimming come from the DNA, and the V and J calls and clone size come from that table. This sample gives roughly 300,000 clones in total; around 86% of them show up just once. The ten top clones hold roughly 2.9% of the sample.

This clone has more than one count but fewer than ten. Its antigen has not been determined. Per-nucleotide qualities are absent, and no much larger clonotype sits a single base away. Collaborating institutions collected whole blood in K2EDTA tubes following their own protocols. For TCRbeta analysis, collaborators shipped samples in one of three forms: frozen whole blood, isolated PBMCs, or DNA extracted from either of those sample types. General findings and caveats noted by the study authors: The quantity of clinical and demographic metadata differed by source and by participant and was supplied without curation.

As encoded in the germline V gene, CDR1 is ENHRY while CDR2 is SYGVKD. The CDR3 sequence holds 14 residues, the cysteine and phenylalanine included. CDR3 DNA only is kept here, 42 bases in frame from base 1. V and J are truncated by 5 bases and 4 bases respectively, leaving an intervening sequence of 12 bases. This clonotype originated in a woman in her sixties or seventies with active or convalescent COVID-19. Sequencing used peripheral blood. The chain was built from TRBV10-3 and TRBJ1-3; the D gene is perhaps TRBD1, from 6 matching bases. The sequenced DNA: TGTGCCATCAGTCCCGGGGGGACAGGAAACACCATATATTTT. It specifies CAISPGGTGNTIYF.